This entry describes one TCR beta chain. Germline V lookup: CDR1 LGHDT, CDR2 YNNKEL (reference sequence). The V gene end was trimmed by 2 bases and the J gene end by 6 bases; junction bases not matched to a gene: 11. The CDR3 consists of 17 residues. In terms of age and location, participants ranged from about 18 to 95 years and lived in under 30 US areas. Assignments of participants to cohorts depended upon their own reported clinical history. Profiling relied on immunoSEQ multiplex PCR, and the TCRdb table lists in-frame clones only, not all of them. The sample has roughly 400,000 clones, around nine tenths seen once; the top ten hold approximately 1.5%. The data stem from a study of blood T cell repertoires in COVID-19. Whole-study context: PBMCs, B-cell-depleted T cells, or T cells provided the cDNA or gDNA that made up the material.

Sequencing was performed on PBMCs or T cells enriched from blood (not recorded which). The clonotype originates from a woman younger than 30 who had been exposed to COVID-19. The chain carries TRBV3-1 (or the pseudogene TRBV3-2) and TRBJ2-1, with 9 bases matching TRBD2. In nucleotides, the CDR3 is TGTGCCAGCAGCCAAATACGGGCGGGACTAGCTCTCAATGAGCAGTTCTTC. Its translation: CASSQIRAGLALNEQFF.